This T cell receptor beta chain was documented in a study of Graves' ophthalmopathy and Graves' hyperthyroidism. Overall study: The blood sample was drawn at first diagnosis and before any treatment.

This CDR3 region has 14 residues. Germline CDR1 SNHLY, CDR2 FYNNEI. V shed 7 bases and J shed 2 bases, with 11 bases lying between them. Beta-chain TCR CDR3 regions were amplified from RNA transcripts. HTBI primers served in a first-round RT-PCR, which a second-round multiplex PCR followed. TCRdb recomputed calls from the multiplex PCR reads with MiXCR, one row per CDR3 protein. The repertoire holds 260,000 or so distinct CDR3 sequences, with around 42% as singletons. This clonotype was detected once. V gene TRBV2 combines with J gene TRBJ2-2; D is ambiguous. Material for sequencing was peripheral blood. The clonotype comes from an adult man with Graves' ophthalmopathy. The CDR3 DNA is TGTGCCAGCAAGAGTACCCTTAACACCGGGGAGCTGTTTTTT. Translation gives CASKSTLNTGELFF.